This T cell receptor beta chain came from a study of T-cell memory formation after mild COVID-19. Using its own MiXCR run on the 5' RACE reads, TCRdb lists one record per CDR3 protein. The sample lists approximately 150,000 distinct CDR3 sequences; approximately 21% were seen once. With 0 bases removed from V and 0 bases from J, the gap between germline ends came to 15 bases. CDR1 is MGHRA and CDR2 is YSYEKL in the germline V gene. This CDR3 contains 17 residues. The receptor was derived from an adult woman who had mild COVID-19 (a few samples of this study predate the infection). Cell type and time point are not known. V and J are TRBV4-1 and TRBJ2-7, with no clear D. The sequencing input was PBMCs or a T cell subset sorted from them (not recorded which). The CDR3 here is CASSQDLGRFISYEQYF. CDR3 coding DNA: TGCGCCAGCAGCCAAGACCTCGGCAGATTCATCTCCTACGAGCAGTACTTC.